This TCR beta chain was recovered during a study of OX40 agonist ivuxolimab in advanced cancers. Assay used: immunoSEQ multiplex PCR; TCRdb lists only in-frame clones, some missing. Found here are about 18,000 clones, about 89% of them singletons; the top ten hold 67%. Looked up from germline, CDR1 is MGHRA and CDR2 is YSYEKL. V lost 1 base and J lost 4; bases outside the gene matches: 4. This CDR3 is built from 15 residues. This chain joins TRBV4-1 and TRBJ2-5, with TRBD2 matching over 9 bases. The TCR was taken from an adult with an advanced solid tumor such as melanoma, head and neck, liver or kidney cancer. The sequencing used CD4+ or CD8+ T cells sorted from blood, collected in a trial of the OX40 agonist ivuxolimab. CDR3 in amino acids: CASSQGGSGRETQYF. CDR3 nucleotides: TGCGCCAGCAGCCAAGGAGGTAGCGGGAGAGAGACCCAGTACTTC.